This TCR beta chain comes out of a study of blood T cell repertoires in COVID-19. The data were produced by immunoSEQ multiplex PCR, yet TCRdb's version contains in-frame clones alone and is incomplete. Altogether over 130,000 clones are present, about nine tenths being singletons, with the ten largest covering over 3.5%. The CDR3 runs to 17 residues. V lost 0 bases, J lost 1 base, and 15 bases lay in between. In germline, CDR1 is MGHDK, CDR2 SYGVNS. This sequence originates from a woman aged 60-70 years with active or convalescent COVID-19. This sequence joins TRBV25-1 and TRBJ1-1; no reliable D call. Material: peripheral blood. The CDR3 nucleotides read TGTGCCAGCAGTGAATATGCTGCCGGGGAGGGGAACACTGAAGCTTTCTTT. Encoded protein: CASSEYAAGEGNTEAFF.